This T cell receptor (beta chain) was documented in a study of T cell changes during pregnancy in multiple sclerosis. CDR1 and CDR2 from the germline V gene are MDHEN and SYDVKM. The V gene lost 6 bases and the J gene lost 4 bases, with 12 bases spanning the gap. This CDR3 contains 13 residues. Assay: immunoSEQ multiplex PCR; the TCRdb copy retains only in-frame clones and omits some. The top ten clones hold 0.45% to 0.65% of a sample with around 40,000 clones, approximately 90% of them seen once. This chain connects TRBV28 to TRBJ1-2; D may be TRBD1 (6 bases). The source was CD4+ T cells from peripheral blood mononuclear cells, collected before pregnancy. The source of this sequence is a female donor with multiple sclerosis, enrolled in a pregnancy study. The CDR3 DNA is TGTGCCAGCAGGACTTCAGGGGTCTATGGCTACACCTTC. This gives the protein CASRTSGVYGYTF.